This record covers a single TCR beta chain. What it recognizes is unknown. Amplification targeted TCR beta CDR3 regions from RNA transcripts. The HTBI set primed first-round TCR CDR3 RT-PCR. TCRdb processed the multiplex PCR reads anew with MiXCR; each CDR3 protein has one entry. The sample has about 400,000 distinct CDR3 sequences; approximately 14% are singletons. The sample belongs to a study of T cells in Graves' hyperthyroidism and ophthalmopathy. This CDR3 has 13 residues. Germline values: CDR1 LGHNA, CDR2 YNFKEQ. V gave up 3 bases and J gave up 14 bases; unmatched junction bases: 10. Study findings and constraints: Most clonotypes that expanded in the thyroid above 0.001 also showed up in blood. Ophthalmopathy cases were set apart from stable hyperthyroidism by a 13 V-J model.

For ophthalmopathy patients, the Clinical Activity Score was at least 3 and the NOSPECS grade at least 4; duration was under 3 months. Isolation of PBMCs was performed on 8.5 to 10 ml fresh peripheral blood. This sequence joins TRBV4-2 and TRBJ2-3, with 8 bases that match TRBD2. This receptor was taken from a woman between 25 and 40 years old with Graves' ophthalmopathy. Sequences were obtained from blood. The CDR3 DNA sequence: TGTGCCAGCAGCCAGGAAGAGCGGGGGCGGGTGTATTTT. As protein: CASSQEERGRVYF.